This entry concerns a single T cell receptor (beta chain). Its specific antigen is unknown. Base quality data are lacking; no much larger clone is found one base away. TCRbeta CDR3 regions were amplified from genomic DNA by means of the immunoSEQ Assay, a bias-controlled multiplex PCR. The published analysis was carried out like this. Nucleated cell counts per sample were estimated from amplification of reference gene primers within the assay. To quantify the absolute abundance of each unique TCRbeta CDR3 rearrangement, sequence reads were collapsed and filtered. For each sample, productive Simpson clonality was calculated as the square root of Simpson's diversity index over productive rearrangements. What TCRdb holds here is the immuneACCESS table cut down to in-frame rearrangements. Part of the clones is not present; checked against another copy, under half of the missing clones reflect an unresolved V gene, and the others are unexplained. V and J calls and clone size are given by that table; D and trimming were obtained from the DNA. The sample table contains over 450,000 clones; only one count was recorded for about 89% of them. About 8% of the sample comes from the top ten.

At one collaborating source in Seattle, patients were enrolled during active infection and were followed longitudinally through the course of disease. The collaborating institutions used their own protocols to collect whole blood in K2EDTA tubes. For TCRbeta analysis, collaborator samples were shipped as frozen whole blood, as isolated PBMCs, or as DNA extracted from either sample type. CDR1 is given as SQVTM and CDR2 as ANQGSEA, both from the germline V gene. A distance of 17 bases separates the germline ends of V and J, which lose 6 bases and 6 bases respectively. Counted from cysteine to phenylalanine, this CDR3 has 14 amino acids. Just the 42-base CDR3 DNA is kept, in frame starting at base 1. The data stem from a study of blood T cell repertoires in COVID-19 (dated by TCRdb to 2018 to 2021). Broadly, across the study: The collaborator samples originated in the United States, Italy and Spain and spanned the acute and convalescent phases of COVID-19. A de-identified subject ID, COVID-19 status, age in years and sex were almost always included in the sample metadata. HLA class I and class II types, where available, came from metadata supplied by the sample provider rather than from assay-based typing. The material from the prospective study consisted of cDNA or gDNA derived from T cells, B-cell-depleted T cells, or PBMCs. Samples came from the ongoing ImmuneRACE study (first 160 participants) plus 1,254 subjects from 6 global collaborators. Deeply sampled blood TCRbeta repertoires from subjects exposed to, actively infected with, or recovered from COVID-19 were included in the dataset. The repertoires were made available in a free public database intended to serve as a resource for research on the immune response to SARS-CoV-2.

Broad study findings and their caveats: The quantity of clinical and demographic metadata differed by source and by participant and was supplied without curation.

The receptor was isolated from a woman aged 45-65 years with COVID-19, enrolled during active disease. Sequenced: peripheral blood. The sequence is built from TRBV29-1 and TRBJ2-2; a weak D assignment points to TRBD2 (6 bases agree). DNA sequence: TGCAGCGTGCAGCGGGCATCCCGCCCCGGGGAGCTGTTTTTT. The encoded protein is CSVQRASRPGELFF.